Presented here are 28 T cell receptor beta chains from one specimen sequenced in a study of cytomegalovirus exposure and HLA in healthy donors. Vbeta (60) and Jbeta (13) primers were used in the PCR. The table came from immunoSEQ multiplex PCR; TCRdb's copy has only in-frame clones and leaves some out. Of approximately 220,000 clones in the sample, about 82% are singletons; the top ten hold about 3.1%. Specimen: PBMCs. The receptors derive from a man aged 30 to 39 in good health and CMV-seronegative.

The J gene is TRBJ2-2, the V gene TRBV29-1; D unclear. CDR1 and CDR2 from the germline V gene are SQVTM and ANQGSEA. The V gene lost 7 bases and the J gene lost 1 base, with 10 bases spanning the gap. This CDR3 has 13 amino acids. CDR3 sequence: CSGSTRNTGELFF. The CDR3 region has the DNA TGCAGCGGTAGCACCCGGAACACCGGGGAGCTGTTTTTT.

This rearrangement joins TRBV21-1 to TRBJ2-7; the table's D call TRBD1 went unverified against the DNA. TRBV21-1 is tagged as a pseudogene. The CDR3 is made up of 15 amino acids. CDR3 amino acids: CASSVRDRGLYEQYF. CDR3 DNA sequence: TGTGCCAGCAGCGTCCGGGACAGGGGGCTCTACGAGCAGTACTTC.

This clone was recorded once. This chain uses TRBV5-4 with TRBJ1-6, with 9 bases identical to TRBD1. The CDR3 consists of 16 residues. Germline lookup yields CDR1 SGHNT and CDR2 YYREEE (reference sequence). The J segment lost 8 bases and the V segment lost 4 bases, leaving 10 bases of the junction unmatched. In nucleotides, the CDR3 is TGTGCCAGCAGCGTATGGACAGGGGATAAGGATTCACCCCTCCACTTT. Protein: CASSVWTGDKDSPLHF.

This clone was detected a few times. The chain uses TRBV4-2 and TRBJ1-2; TRBD1 matches 7 bases. Germline V gives CDR1 LGHNA, CDR2 YNFKEQ. With V trimmed by 4 bases and J by 9 bases, 5 bases remained unmatched. The CDR3 extends over 12 amino acids. The CDR3 region is CASSPGQARYTF. DNA of the CDR3: TGTGCCAGCAGCCCAGGACAGGCTCGCTACACCTTC.

The V gene is TRBV11-2, the J gene TRBJ1-1, with 7 bases identical to TRBD1. CDR1 and CDR2 from the germline V gene are SGHAT and FQNNGV. This CDR3 region has 16 residues. J was trimmed by 4 bases and V by 8 bases; bases with no gene match: 16. This CDR3 reads CASDEGAHDLGTEAFF. CDR3 bases: TGTGCCAGCGACGAGGGGGCCCATGACTTGGGCACTGAAGCTTTCTTT. Full variable domain (rest looked up from reference TRBV11-2 and TRBJ1-1): EAGVAQSPRYKIIEKRQSVAFWCNPISGHATLYWYQQILGQGPKLLIQFQNNGVVDDSQLPKDRFSAERLKGVDSTLKIQPAKLEDSAVYLCASDEGAHDLGTEAFFGQGTRLTVV.

The V and J genes are TRBV5-4 and TRBJ2-5; TRBD2 is a possible D gene (7 bases). Looked up from germline, CDR1 is SGHNT and CDR2 is YYREEE (reference sequence). CDR3 length: 14 residues. The V end lost 2 bases, the J end lost 5 bases, and 13 bases lay between the germline ends. The CDR3 coding sequence is TGTGCCAGCAGCTTTGGCGGGGGCGGGGAGACCCAGTACTTC. Protein product: CASSFGGGGETQYF.

The V call is TRBV9, the J call TRBJ1-1; D is perhaps TRBD1 (5 bases). Per the germline V gene, CDR1 is SGDLS and CDR2 is YYNGEE. The CDR3 totals 13 residues. Trimming took off 4 bases at V and 2 bases at J, with 9 bases between the two ends. CDR3 sequence reads: CASSFRENTEAFF. In DNA form, the CDR3 reads TGTGCCAGCAGCTTCAGGGAAAACACTGAAGCTTTCTTT.

This rearrangement joins TRBV19 to TRBJ2-7; 8 bases align to TRBD1. The germline V gene has CDR1 LNHDA and CDR2 SQIVND (reference sequence). The CDR3 is 13 amino acids. The junction had 4 bases not matched to a gene; V was cut back by 3 bases and J by 6 bases. The CDR3 loop is CASSMDRVGEQYF. The CDR3 bases are TGTGCCAGTAGTATGGACAGGGTGGGCGAGCAGTACTTC.

This clone was seen only a few times. The genes are TRBV5-1 and TRBJ2-3; 7 bases map to TRBD2. V trimming: 0 bases; J trimming: 4 bases; junction bases outside the gene matches: 5. Germline CDR1 is SGHRS and CDR2 is YFSETQ. The CDR3 covers 15 residues. The CDR3 spells CASSLVGGGSDTQYF. CDR3 DNA: TGCGCCAGCAGCTTGGTTGGCGGGGGATCAGATACGCAGTATTTT.

This rearrangement joins TRBV5-1 to TRBJ2-1, with 8 bases that match TRBD2. This CDR3 is built from 15 residues. V gave up 4 bases and J gave up 12 bases; unmatched junction bases: 15. The germline CDR1 and CDR2 sequences are SGHRS and YFSETQ. CDR3: CASSPRGRTGLVQFF. The CDR3 nucleotides read TGCGCCAGCAGCCCCCGGGGCAGGACGGGACTAGTGCAGTTCTTC. Complete variable domain (other parts from reference TRBV5-1 and TRBJ2-1): KAGVTQTPRYLIKTRGQQVTLSCSPISGHRSVSWYQQTPGQGLQFLFEYFSETQRNKGNFPGRFSGRQFSNSRSEMNVSTLELGDSALYLCASSPRGRTGLVQFFGPGTRLTVL.

The table lists this clone with a count of one. The chain has TRBV7-5 and TRBJ2-3; no DNA check was done on the table's D call, TRBD1. TRBV7-5 is deemed a pseudogene. This CDR3 has 15 residues. The CDR3 sequence: CARRDTGDSTDTQYF. The CDR3 bases are TGTGCCAGAAGGGATACAGGGGACTCCACAGATACGCAGTATTTT.

In its sample, this clone was seen once. Sequence at one end of the junction differs from germline and may be a read error. The chain carries TRBV5-6 and TRBJ2-7; D is unresolved. The CDR3 is 15 residues long. The V gene's germline CDR1 is SGHDT and CDR2 YYEEEE. CDR3 sequence reads: CASSSAVWFSHEQYF. The CDR3 nucleotides are TGTGCCAGCAGCTCCGCGGTATGGTTCTCCCACGAGCAGTACTTC.

CDR3 in DNA: TGTGCCAGCAGCGAAGGACGGGGGGCCAGGACTCGCACAGATACGCAGTATTTT. It yields the protein CASSEGRGARTRTDTQYF. The chain uses TRBV5-4 and TRBJ2-3; perhaps TRBD2 as D (7 bases). The CDR3 runs to 18 residues. The V gene's germline CDR1 is SGHNT and CDR2 YYREEE (reference sequence). Trimming left V 4 bases short and J 1 base short, with 22 bases between. Full variable domain (rest looked up from reference TRBV5-4 and TRBJ2-3): ETGVTQSPTHLIKTRGQQVTLRCSSQSGHNTVSWYQQALGQGPQFIFQYYREEENGRGNFPPRFSGLQFPNYSSELNVNALELDDSALYLCASSEGRGARTRTDTQYFGPGTRLTVL.

The chain employs TRBV14 and TRBJ2-3; TRBD1 might be the D (5 bases). Trimming pared 1 base from V and 4 bases from J, leaving 9 bases between. The germline V gene has CDR1 SGHDN and CDR2 FVKESK. This CDR3 comprises 14 residues. Here the CDR3 reads CASSQAGAADTQYF. CDR3 sequence (DNA): TGTGCCAGCAGCCAAGCTGGGGCGGCAGATACGCAGTATTTT.

This sequence joins TRBV11-2 and TRBJ1-6; 10 nucleotides line up with TRBD1. The CDR3 length is 15 residues. V lost 6 bases and J lost 10; bases outside the gene matches: 9. CDR1 is SGHAT, CDR2 FQNNGV, per germline. This CDR3 is CASSAQTGGKSPLHF. In nucleotides, the CDR3 is TGTGCCAGCAGTGCCCAGACAGGGGGCAAATCACCCCTCCACTTT.

V and J are TRBV6-5 and TRBJ1-5, with 12 bases identical to TRBD1. With 5 bases clipped from V and 5 bases from J, the junction kept 4 bases outside the gene matches. Germline CDR1 and CDR2: MNHEY and SVGAGI. This CDR3 spans 15 amino acids. DNA for the CDR3: TGTGCCAGCAGTGGGACAGGGGGCATGGATCAGCCCCAGCATTTT. It yields the protein CASSGTGGMDQPQHF.

V gene TRBV7-9 combines with J gene TRBJ2-5, with 13 bases that match TRBD2. CDR1 and CDR2 (germline): SEHNR, FQNEAQ (reference sequence). This CDR3 has 16 amino acids. V gave up 2 bases and J gave up 2 bases; unmatched junction bases: 2. DNA for the CDR3: TGTGCCAGCAGCTTAAGACTAGCGGGGGGACAAGAGACCCAGTACTTC. Its translation: CASSLRLAGGQETQYF.

The CDR3 nucleotides are TGTGCCAGCAGCCCGGCTGGGACTAGCGGGGCCCTCCTGAATACGCAGTATTTT. Translated: CASSPAGTSGALLNTQYF. The rearrangement joins TRBV5-8 to TRBJ2-3; 13 bases are shared with TRBD2. The trim removed 4 bases at V and 7 bases at J, leaving 15 bases unmatched. The CDR3 contains 18 residues. Germline V gene sequence: CDR1 SGHTS, CDR2 YDEGEE.

This clone was observed a handful of times. The chain recombines TRBV11-2 with TRBJ2-6, with 7 nucleotides matching TRBD1. Germline CDR1 and CDR2: SGHAT and FQNNGV. This CDR3 has 18 residues. V lost 5 bases and J lost 1; bases outside the gene matches: 11. The CDR3: CASSPRQGEQSGANVLTF. The CDR3 DNA reads as TGTGCCAGCAGCCCCCGACAGGGCGAGCAATCTGGGGCCAACGTCCTGACTTTC.

The chain employs TRBV5-1 and TRBJ2-1; D is uncertain. V was pared by 4 bases and J by 5 bases, with 7 bases between. The CDR3 covers 12 residues. CDR1 and CDR2 (germline): SGHRS, YFSETQ. The CDR3 loop reads CASSPENNEQFF. CDR3 bases: TGCGCCAGCAGCCCCGAGAACAATGAGCAGTTCTTC.

The rearrangement uses TRBV7-2 and TRBJ1-2, with D possibly TRBD1 on 6 matching bases. The V gene lost 2 bases and the J gene lost 7 bases, with 23 bases spanning the gap. The CDR3 totals 17 residues. Germline loops: CDR1 SGHTA, CDR2 FQGNSA. CDR3 in DNA: TGTGCCAGCAGCTTAATAGTCTGGGGGGGCGCTTTCGGTGGCTACACCTTC. Translation gives CASSLIVWGGAFGGYTF.

This chain joins TRBV19 and TRBJ1-5; 8 nucleotides match TRBD1. J lost 7 bases, V lost 7 bases, and 12 bases had no gene match. The CDR3 consists of 15 residues. Germline CDR1 and CDR2: LNHDA and SQIVND (reference sequence). CDR3 residues: CASTWTGRAEQPQHF. The CDR3 nucleotides are TGTGCCAGTACCTGGACAGGGCGGGCGGAACAGCCCCAGCATTTT.

The chain employs TRBV15 and TRBJ1-5; a weak D match, TRBD1 (5 bases). The V gene's germline CDR1 is LNHNV and CDR2 YYDKDF (reference sequence). V was clipped by 5 bases and J by 2 bases, with 10 bases between them. The CDR3 is 14 residues long. Written as DNA, the CDR3 is TGTGCCACCAGCGCCACAGGTGGCAATCAGCCCCAGCATTTT. Translation: CATSATGGNQPQHF.

The J gene is TRBJ2-6, the V gene TRBV27; maybe TRBD2 (5 bases). Trimming cost V 8 bases and J 0 bases, with 8 bases left between them. CDR3 length equals 14 residues. Germline-derived CDR1 and CDR2 are MNHEY and SMNVEV (reference sequence). Here the CDR3 reads CASRAGSGANVLTF. In nucleotides, the CDR3 is TGTGCCAGCCGTGCGGGCTCTGGGGCCAACGTCCTGACTTTC.

The sample holds a few counts of this clone. The chain employs TRBV4-2 and TRBJ1-1, with D possibly matching TRBD1 (5 bases). The CDR3 runs 18 residues. Per germline, CDR1 LGHNA and CDR2 YNFKEQ. Deletions cut 0 bases from V and 0 bases from J, with 17 bases between. As DNA, the CDR3 is TGTGCCAGCAGCCAAGACATCCGACAGTCAATTCTGAACACTGAAGCTTTCTTT. Protein: CASSQDIRQSILNTEAFF.

J is TRBJ1-1 and V is TRBV9, with D hard to call. CDR3 length: 13 residues. Germline V gene data show CDR1 as SGDLS and CDR2 as YYNGEE. V gave up 5 bases and J gave up 1 base, with 9 bases separating them. Written as DNA, the CDR3 is TGTGCCAGCAGAAAACATGAGAACACTGAAGCTTTCTTT. Amino acid sequence: CASRKHENTEAFF.

The chain recombines TRBV11-3 with TRBJ2-1; 9 positions agree with TRBD1. CDR1 is SGHNT and CDR2 is YENEEA in the germline V gene. The junction had 6 bases not matched to a gene; V was cut back by 5 bases and J by 4 bases. The CDR3 spans 15 residues. The CDR3 DNA reads TGTGCCAGCAGCCCCGGGACAGGGCCTTACAATGAGCAGTTCTTC. Its translation is CASSPGTGPYNEQFF.

This chain links TRBV18 with TRBJ2-7, with 11 bases matching TRBD1. This CDR3 is built from 13 residues. Germline V gene sequence: CDR1 KGHSH, CDR2 LQKENI. V shed 3 bases, J shed 7 bases, and the junction held 2 bases outside the gene matches. This chain's CDR3 is CASSPDRGHEQYF. The CDR3 nucleotides read TGTGCCAGCTCACCGGACAGGGGGCATGAGCAGTACTTC.